A single sample is the source of the 25 T cell receptor beta chains below, sequenced in a study of shared clonotypes between healthy human individuals. TCRdb keeps only in-frame clones here, not all; method: immunoSEQ multiplex PCR. The data show over a million clones, around 97% seen once. The sequenced sample consisted of naive CD4+ T cells sorted from blood. This sample's subset: CD45RA+ positively selected. These receptors were taken from a man aged 30 to 39 in good health.

This clone was counted a single time. The CDR3 sequence is CASSLGRDVYNEQFF. DNA of the CDR3: TGTGCCAGCAGCTTAGGACGGGACGTATACAATGAGCAGTTCTTC. The chain uses TRBV7-8 and TRBJ2-1; D assignment may be TRBD1 or TRBD2 (5 bases each). V was clipped by 1 base and J by 4 bases, with 11 bases between them. CDR3 length: 15 amino acids. CDR1 is SGHVS, CDR2 FQNEAQ, per germline.

The chain has TRBV5-1 and TRBJ1-4; perhaps TRBD1 as D (5 bases). In germline, CDR1 is SGHRS, CDR2 YFSETQ. The CDR3 is 15 amino acids. Trimming removed 5 bases at V and 4 bases at J, with 15 bases between. The CDR3 reads CASSPQQEYNEKLFF. DNA of the CDR3: TGCGCCAGCAGTCCGCAACAGGAATATAATGAAAAACTGTTTTTT.

This clone appeared once. The chain has TRBV5-1 and TRBJ2-7; a weak D match, TRBD1 (6 bases). The V gene lost 4 bases and the J gene lost 3 bases, with 23 bases spanning the gap. Germline V CDR1 and CDR2: SGHRS, YFSETQ. The CDR3 loop spans 17 amino acids. CDR3 protein: CASSPLVAPGHHYEQYF. The CDR3 coding sequence is TGCGCCAGCAGCCCCTTAGTTGCCCCGGGACACCACTACGAGCAGTACTTC.

The V and J genes are TRBV27 and TRBJ2-7; D possibly uses TRBD1 or TRBD2 (5 bases each). The CDR3 is 13 residues long. V lost 4 bases to trimming and J lost 5 bases, with 12 bases between them. In germline, CDR1 is MNHEY, CDR2 SMNVEV (reference sequence). CDR3 protein: CASSWKGDHEQYF. The CDR3 DNA reads TGTGCCAGCAGTTGGAAAGGGGACCACGAGCAGTACTTC.

The V and J genes are TRBV11-3 and TRBJ2-1; 9 nucleotides line up with TRBD2. With 0 bases clipped from V and 8 bases from J, the junction kept 14 bases outside the gene matches. The CDR3 has 18 amino acids. Germline loops: CDR1 SGHNT, CDR2 YENEEA. The CDR3: CASSLDGRAGTSRYEQFF. CDR3 in DNA: TGTGCCAGCAGCTTAGACGGGAGGGCCGGGACTAGCCGTTATGAGCAGTTCTTC.

The rearrangement links TRBV28 to TRBJ2-1, with 11 bases matching TRBD2. The CDR3 has 16 residues. Losses at the gene ends were 2 bases for V and 7 bases for J; bases not matched to a gene: 7. The germline gives CDR1 MDHEN, CDR2 SYDVKM. The CDR3 loop reads CASSLVASGRRNEQFF. DNA for the CDR3: TGTGCCAGCAGTTTAGTCGCTAGCGGGAGGAGGAATGAGCAGTTCTTC. The complete variable domain, with remaining parts taken from reference TRBV28 and TRBJ2-1, reads DVKVTQSSRYLVKRTGEKVFLECVQDMDHENMFWYRQDPGLGLRLIYFSYDVKMKEKGDIPEGYSVSREKKERFSLILESASTNQTSMYLCASSLVASGRRNEQFFGPGTRLTVL.

The chain recombines TRBV7-2 with TRBJ2-2, with D unresolved. The CDR3 runs 13 residues. CDR1 is SGHTA and CDR2 is FQGNSA in the germline V gene. The V gene lost 1 base and the J gene lost 11 bases, with 11 bases spanning the gap. CDR3 region: CASSLVRDRELFF. CDR3 in DNA: TGTGCCAGCAGCTTAGTAAGGGATAGAGAGCTGTTTTTT.

The sample holds one count of this clone. The gene calls are TRBV4-3 and TRBJ2-1, with D possibly matching TRBD2 (6 bases). Germline V gene data show CDR1 as LGHNA and CDR2 as YSLEER. Trimming took 0 bases from V and 2 from J, leaving 11 bases between them. This CDR3 region has 16 residues. CDR3 sequence: CASSQDLQRAYNEQFF. CDR3 nucleotides: TGCGCCAGCAGCCAAGATCTCCAGCGGGCCTACAATGAGCAGTTCTTC.

This clone was observed a handful of times. The chain links TRBV7-9 to TRBJ2-1, with 10 nucleotides matching TRBD2. CDR3 length: 15 amino acids. The ends lost 1 base at V and 8 bases at J; junction bases unmatched: 5. In germline, CDR1 is SEHNR, CDR2 FQNEAQ (reference sequence). DNA of the CDR3: TGTGCCAGCAGCTTAGTCAGCGGGAGGGGGGATGAGCAGTTCTTC. This encodes CASSLVSGRGDEQFF.

Remarks on this clone: This specimen includes other DNA sequences encoding the same CDR3. The genes are TRBV19 and TRBJ2-1; D not resolved. Germline CDR1 reads LNHDA; CDR2 reads SQIVND (reference sequence). Between the trimmed V and J ends, which lost 2 bases and 10 bases, there was a span of 6 bases. There are 11 residues in the CDR3. Written as DNA, the CDR3 is TGTGCCAGTAGTATAACCGGGGAGCAGTTCTTC. Its translation: CASSITGEQFF.

V usage is TRBV5-1 and J usage is TRBJ2-1, with 10 bases that match TRBD1. This CDR3 has 20 residues. J gave up 4 bases and V 2 bases, and 18 bases lay outside the gene matches. Germline V CDR1 and CDR2: SGHRS, YFSETQ. The CDR3 sequence: CASSLGRQGALAGRYNEQFF. DNA for the CDR3: TGCGCCAGCAGCTTAGGAAGACAGGGGGCGTTAGCGGGAAGGTACAATGAGCAGTTCTTC.

The chain uses TRBV6-6 and TRBJ2-4; tentative D call: TRBD1 (8 bases). Trimming pared 6 bases from V and 9 bases from J, leaving 21 bases between. Germline V gene lookup returns CDR1 MNHNY and CDR2 SVGAGI (reference sequence). The CDR3 consists of 15 residues. The CDR3 reads CASRETGGLAGIQYF. The CDR3 nucleotides read TGTGCCAGCAGGGAAACAGGGGGATTAGCGGGCATTCAGTACTTC.

The chain combines TRBV9 with TRBJ2-3; D gene ambiguous. Germline V gene sequence: CDR1 SGDLS, CDR2 YYNGEE. Trimming removed 0 bases from V and 11 bases from J, with 13 bases in between. The CDR3 consists of 13 residues. CDR3 DNA sequence: TGTGCCAGCAGCGTAGGGCCCATGGGAAAGCAGTATTTT. Translating gives CASSVGPMGKQYF.

This sequence joins TRBV7-9 and TRBJ2-5, with TRBD2 matching over 15 bases. Trimming at V came to 1 base and at J to 5 bases, leaving 8 bases not matched to a gene. CDR3 size: 18 residues. Germline V gene lookup returns CDR1 SEHNR and CDR2 FQNEAQ (reference sequence). CDR3 protein: CASSLDRTSGRAVETQYF. The DNA of the CDR3 is TGTGCCAGCAGCTTAGATAGGACTAGCGGGAGGGCCGTGGAGACCCAGTACTTC. Based on the CDR3 plus reference TRBV7-9 and TRBJ2-5, the full variable domain is DTGVSQNPRHKITKRGQNVTFRCDPISEHNRLYWYRQTLGQGPEFLTYFQNEAQLEKSRLLSDRFSAERPKGSFSTLEIQRTEQGDSAMYLCASSLDRTSGRAVETQYFGPGTRLLVL.

V gene TRBV18 combines with J gene TRBJ2-3; TRBD2 might be the D (5 bases). The CDR3 runs to 15 residues. Germline V lookup: CDR1 KGHSH, CDR2 LQKENI. V shed 3 bases and J shed 5 bases, with 15 bases lying between them. CDR3 in amino acids: CASSPRSGVRDTQYF. CDR3 DNA: TGTGCCAGCTCACCTCGGAGCGGAGTTAGAGATACGCAGTATTTT.

This chain's CDR3 is CASSLGSGSGEQFF. Here the CDR3 DNA reads TGTGCCAGCAGCTTAGGGAGTGGGAGTGGTGAGCAGTTCTTC. V is TRBV11-3 and J is TRBJ2-1; weak D call: TRBD2 (5 bases). This CDR3 spans 14 amino acids. V was shortened by 1 base and J by 9 bases, with 13 bases between the two germline ends. Germline lookup yields CDR1 SGHNT and CDR2 YENEEA.

This chain connects TRBV6-5 to TRBJ2-1; TRBD2 matches 10 bases. Germline trimming cut 8 bases from V and 5 bases from J; bases unmatched to any gene: 6. From germline, CDR1 is MNHEY and CDR2 SVGAGI. This CDR3 comprises 14 residues. CDR3 coding DNA: TGTGCCAGCCGTAGTCTAGCGGGAGACAATGAGCAGTTCTTC. This encodes CASRSLAGDNEQFF.

This chain uses TRBV5-1 with TRBJ1-2; 8 bases are shared with TRBD1. Per germline, CDR1 SGHRS and CDR2 YFSETQ. Germline trimming cut 6 bases from V and 4 bases from J; bases unmatched to any gene: 14. The CDR3 loop spans 16 amino acids. CDR3 sequence reads: CASTQGDRDIGYGYTF. CDR3 bases: TGCGCCAGCACACAGGGGGACAGAGACATTGGCTATGGCTACACCTTC. The full variable domain, its missing parts supplied by reference TRBV5-1 and TRBJ1-2, is KAGVTQTPRYLIKTRGQQVTLSCSPISGHRSVSWYQQTPGQGLQFLFEYFSETQRNKGNFPGRFSGRQFSNSRSEMNVSTLELGDSALYLCASTQGDRDIGYGYTFGSGTRLTVV.

This chain joins TRBV7-9 and TRBJ2-7; D ambiguous. The CDR3 has 16 amino acids. CDR1 SEHNR and CDR2 FQNEAQ come from the germline V gene (reference sequence). Trimming shortened V by 1 base and J by 0 bases, and 13 bases separated the two germline ends. The CDR3 DNA reads TGTGCCAGCAGCTTAGTAGCAGGCACAAGCTCCTACGAGCAGTACTTC. Protein sequence: CASSLVAGTSSYEQYF.

V and J are TRBV28 and TRBJ2-5; D not certain. This CDR3 has 12 amino acids. Trimming removed 10 bases from V and 1 base from J, with 10 bases in between. Germline lookup yields CDR1 MDHEN and CDR2 SYDVKM. The CDR3: CATDGTQETQYF. In DNA, the CDR3 is TGTGCCACCGACGGTACCCAAGAGACCCAGTACTTC.

The J gene is TRBJ2-6, the V gene TRBV5-1, with 10 bases matching TRBD2. Trimming cost V 5 bases and J 0 bases; bases outside gene matches: 8. The CDR3 consists of 18 residues. The germline CDR1 and CDR2 sequences are SGHRS and YFSETQ. The CDR3: CASSAIAGGTSGANVLTF. The CDR3 bases are TGCGCCAGCAGTGCAATAGCGGGAGGAACCTCTGGGGCCAACGTCCTGACTTTC.

As to this clone: Other DNA sequences in this specimen translate into the identical CDR3. The rearrangement joins TRBV5-1 to TRBJ2-2, with D maybe TRBD2 (5 bases). This CDR3 region has 15 residues. Germline V lookup: CDR1 SGHRS, CDR2 YFSETQ. The germline V and J ends were trimmed by 0 bases and 2 bases, with 8 bases remaining between them. In DNA, the CDR3 is TGCGCCAGCAGCTTGGAGGACTCCAACACCGGGGAGCTGTTTTTT. Translated: CASSLEDSNTGELFF.

The genes are TRBV7-9 and TRBJ1-5, with unresolved D. CDR1 is SEHNR, CDR2 FQNEAQ, per germline (reference sequence). This CDR3 is 17 amino acids long. V lost 1 base to trimming and J lost 0 bases, with 13 bases between them. The DNA for the CDR3 is TGTGCCAGCAGCTTAGGCAGAGATGGCTATAGCAATCAGCCCCAGCATTTT. It yields the protein CASSLGRDGYSNQPQHF. Full variable domain (remainder filled in from reference TRBV7-9 and TRBJ1-5): DTGVSQNPRHKITKRGQNVTFRCDPISEHNRLYWYRQTLGQGPEFLTYFQNEAQLEKSRLLSDRFSAERPKGSFSTLEIQRTEQGDSAMYLCASSLGRDGYSNQPQHFGDGTRLSIL.

The chain couples TRBV5-1 to TRBJ2-1, with 7 bases aligning to TRBD1. Germline CDR1 is SGHRS and CDR2 is YFSETQ. The CDR3 spans 17 residues. V was pared by 3 bases and J by 2 bases, with 11 bases of the junction left unmatched. CDR3 loop: CASSSHLSGGTYNEQFF. CDR3 nucleotides: TGCGCCAGCAGCTCCCACCTATCAGGGGGAACCTACAATGAGCAGTTCTTC.

CDR3 in amino acids: CASSTGTGRYNEQFF. DNA for the CDR3: TGTGCCAGCAGCACCGGGACAGGCCGCTACAATGAGCAGTTCTTC. J is TRBJ2-1 and V is TRBV9; 8 bases map to TRBD1. This CDR3 region has 15 residues. Germline V gives CDR1 SGDLS, CDR2 YYNGEE. Losses at the gene ends were 4 bases for V and 3 bases for J; bases not matched to a gene: 6.